One and the same sample provided the 3 T cell receptor beta chains below, sequenced in a study of blood T cell repertoires in COVID-19. Repertoires were generated with immunoSEQ multiplex PCR, while TCRdb's copy carries only in-frame clones and drops some. Altogether about 30,000 clones are present, 81% being singletons, with the ten largest covering roughly 3.1%. Sequencing was carried out using peripheral blood. These receptors were obtained from a man aged 70-80 years with COVID-19, enrolled during active disease.

The chain carries TRBV18 and TRBJ1-3; 10 nucleotides match TRBD1. The CDR3 covers 17 residues. Trimming cost V 4 bases and J 1 base; bases outside gene matches: 7. Germline V gene sequence: CDR1 KGHSH, CDR2 LQKENI. The CDR3 is CASSLSRDRGSGNTIYF. DNA of the CDR3: TGTGCCAGCTCACTATCCCGGGACAGGGGATCTGGAAACACCATATATTTT.

The rearrangement uses TRBV5-6 and TRBJ2-1; 9 bases are a match to TRBD2. Trimming removed 3 bases from V and 5 bases from J; junction bases left unmatched: 9. CDR3 length: 16 amino acids. Per the germline V gene, CDR1 is SGHDT and CDR2 is YYEEEE. The CDR3 is CASSWWGLAGNNEQFF. The CDR3, as DNA: TGTGCCAGCAGCTGGTGGGGGCTAGCGGGAAACAATGAGCAGTTCTTC.

This clone was detected only once. The rearrangement uses TRBV27 and TRBJ2-7; 15 bases match TRBD2. J lost 4 bases, V lost 6 bases, and 10 bases had no gene match. The CDR3 is 17 residues long. Germline V gene lookup returns CDR1 MNHEY and CDR2 SMNVEV (reference sequence). The CDR3 bases are TGTGCCAGCAGCCCCACCCGGACTAGCGGGAGGGGATACGAGCAGTACTTC. As protein: CASSPTRTSGRGYEQYF.